This is a list of T cell receptor beta chains from one sample in a study of PD-1 blockade in mismatch repair-deficient tumors. Assay: immunoSEQ multiplex PCR; the TCRdb copy retains only in-frame clones and omits some. The sample carries around 14,000 clones, around 80% recorded once. The antigens these receptors bind are not known. The specimen comprised cells cultured in vitro, sampled from a patient treated with pembrolizumab. These TCRs come from an adult with mismatch repair-deficient cancer. Both conserved end residues are part of each CDR3. Fields, in order: V gene, J gene, D gene, CDR3 length, clone size, CDR3 protein, CDR3 DNA. The D gene is left open where the match is weak. The size entry is marked missing in some rows and otherwise reads once, few, many or a size class.

>TRBV5-4|TRBJ2-1|TRBD2|16|.
CASSLGWTSGGEEQFF
TGTGCCAGCAGCTTGGGATGGACTAGCGGAGGGGAGGAGCAGTTCTTC
>TRBV19|TRBJ2-1|.|15|.
CASRRQGGGYNEQFF
TGTGCCAGTAGGAGACAGGGCGGGGGTTACAATGAGCAGTTCTTC
>TRBV4-1|TRBJ2-1|TRBD2|16|.
CASSQEGTSGSHEQFF
TGCGCCAGCAGCCAAGAAGGGACTAGCGGGAGCCATGAGCAGTTCTTC
>TRBV18|TRBJ1-1|TRBD1|13|.
CASSGQGNTEAFF
TGTGCCAGCTCAGGACAGGGCAACACTGAAGCTTTCTTT
>TRBV5-1|TRBJ2-5|.|13|.
CASGSLRRETQYF
TGCGCCAGCGGATCTCTGCGCCGTGAGACCCAGTACTTC
>TRBV6-1|TRBJ2-3|TRBD2|17|.
CASSDGTSGIRTDTQYF
TGTGCCAGCAGTGATGGGACTAGCGGGATACGCACAGATACGCAGTATTTT
>TRBV11-2|TRBJ2-7|.|12|.
CASSLGVHEQYF
TGTGCCAGCAGCTTAGGGGTCCACGAGCAGTACTTC
>TRBV7-9|TRBJ1-1|.|11|.
CASSFYIEAFF
TGTGCCAGCAGCTTCTATATCGAAGCTTTCTTT
>TRBV9|TRBJ2-1|TRBD1|15|.
CASSATGVSYNEQFF
TGTGCCAGCAGCGCCACAGGGGTCTCCTACAATGAGCAGTTCTTC
>TRBV29-1|TRBJ1-2|.|11|.
CSVDWGYGYTF
TGCAGCGTTGATTGGGGCTATGGCTACACCTTC
>TRBV5-1|TRBJ2-5|.|13|.
CASSLEGRETQYF
TGCGCCAGCAGCCTGGAAGGGAGGGAGACCCAGTACTTC
>TRBV27|TRBJ1-2|.|16|.
CASSSRDKLVLGGYTF
TGTGCCAGCAGTTCCAGGGACAAGCTTGTCTTGGGGGGCTACACCTTC
>TRBV29-1|TRBJ2-3|.|15|.
CSVEGVGTVTDTQYF
TGCAGCGTTGAAGGAGTGGGGACGGTCACAGATACGCAGTATTTT
>TRBV5-6|TRBJ2-7|TRBD2|17|.
CASSLARLAGLSYEQYF
TGTGCCAGCAGCTTGGCCAGACTAGCGGGACTCTCCTACGAGCAGTACTTC
>TRBV9|TRBJ2-7|.|13|.
CASSVAGAHEQYF
TGTGCCAGCAGCGTAGCGGGGGCACACGAGCAGTACTTC
>TRBV11-2|TRBJ2-2|TRBD2|16|.
CASSSLAGVPTGELFF
TGTGCCAGCAGCTCTCTAGCGGGAGTACCTACCGGGGAGCTGTTTTTT
>TRBV6-4|TRBJ1-2|.|13|.
CASLVSGRNGYTF
TGTGCCAGCCTGGTTTCAGGTCGAAATGGCTACACCTTC
>TRBV27|TRBJ1-1|.|14|.
CASSPIDRILEAFF
TGTGCCAGCAGTCCAATCGACAGAATCCTTGAAGCTTTCTTT
>TRBV6-1|TRBJ1-5|.|15|.
CASSESRYSNQPQHF
TGTGCCAGCAGTGAAAGCAGGTATAGCAATCAGCCCCAGCATTTT
>TRBV29-1|TRBJ2-7|TRBD2|14|.
CSVVLAGRAFEQYF
TGCAGCGTCGTGTTAGCCGGGAGGGCCTTCGAGCAGTACTTC
>TRBV30|TRBJ2-5|.|14|.
CAYHSRGFEETQYF
TGTGCCTACCACTCCAGGGGATTCGAAGAGACCCAGTACTTC
>TRBV5-1|TRBJ2-1|TRBD1|17|once
CASSLAVGGQGVNEQFF
TGCGCCAGCAGCTTGGCAGTCGGGGGACAGGGGGTGAATGAGCAGTTCTTC
>TRBV19|TRBJ1-6|.|15|.
CASSSDGGRGSPLHF
TGTGCCAGTAGTTCGGACGGCGGTAGAGGTTCACCCCTCCACTTT
>TRBV5-5|TRBJ1-5|.|14|.
CASSFSGYNQPQHF
TGTGCCAGCAGCTTTTCAGGGTACAATCAGCCCCAGCATTTT
>TRBV28|TRBJ2-1|.|13|once
CASSTHPSGEQFF
TGTGCCAGCAGCACCCACCCGTCAGGTGAGCAGTTCTTC
>TRBV6-5|TRBJ1-6|.|13|.
CASSYSYNSPLHF
TGTGCCAGCAGTTACTCTTATAATTCACCCCTCCACTTT
>TRBV18|TRBJ2-3|TRBD2|13|.
CASQGLVTDTQYF
TGTGCCAGCCAAGGACTAGTCACAGATACGCAGTATTTT
>TRBV23-1|TRBJ2-5|.|10|.
CASYGETQYF
TGCGCCTCCTATGGGGAGACCCAGTACTTC
>TRBV7-2|TRBJ1-5|.|14|.
CASREGGGNQPQHF
TGTGCCAGCCGAGAGGGAGGGGGCAATCAGCCCCAGCATTTT
>TRBV7-9|TRBJ2-2|.|16|.
CASKSPEFIKGGELFF
TGTGCCAGCAAGTCCCCGGAGTTCATAAAGGGCGGGGAGCTGTTTTTT
>TRBV19|TRBJ1-4|.|14|.
CASRETGGGEKLFF
TGTGCCAGTAGAGAGACAGGAGGCGGCGAAAAACTGTTTTTT
>TRBV19|TRBJ1-2|TRBD1|14|.
CASSGTGDSSGYTF
TGTGCCAGTAGTGGGACAGGGGATTCGTCTGGCTACACCTTC
>TRBV5-6|TRBJ1-2|.|14|once
CASSFTANNYGYTF
TGTGCCAGCAGCTTCACAGCCAATAACTATGGCTACACCTTC
>TRBV30|TRBJ2-5|.|11|.
CAWSEQRTQYF
TGTGCCTGGAGTGAACAGAGAACCCAGTACTTC
>TRBV28|TRBJ1-2|.|13|.
CASSLTANYGYTF
TGTGCCAGCAGTCTAACTGCTAACTATGGCTACACCTTC
>TRBV6-6|TRBJ1-1|.|13|.
CASSYDSRTEAFF
TGTGCCAGCAGTTACGACAGTCGGACTGAAGCTTTCTTT
>TRBV9|TRBJ2-3|.|16|.
CASSPRGMGGTDTQYF
TGTGCCAGCAGCCCGAGGGGGATGGGGGGCACAGATACGCAGTATTTT
>TRBV12-5|TRBJ2-5|.|15|.
CASGLGAAPQETQYF
TGTGCTAGTGGTTTGGGGGCAGCACCCCAAGAGACCCAGTACTTC
>TRBV19|TRBJ1-5|TRBD1|16|few
CASSTHDRGSNQPQHF
TGTGCCAGTAGTACCCACGACAGGGGGAGCAATCAGCCCCAGCATTTT
>TRBV11-2|TRBJ2-7|.|14|once
CASSFGPPTYEQYF
TGTGCCAGCAGCTTCGGCCCCCCAACCTACGAGCAGTACTTC
>TRBV2|TRBJ1-5|.|14|.
CASSAEAGNQPQHF
TGTGCCAGCAGTGCGGAGGCGGGCAATCAGCCCCAGCATTTT
>TRBV5-1|TRBJ1-1|.|13|.
CASSLAPNEGAFF
TGCGCCAGCAGCTTGGCGCCAAACGAGGGAGCTTTCTTT
>TRBV19|TRBJ1-4|.|11|.
CASSIREKLFF
TGTGCCAGTAGTATCCGTGAAAAACTGTTTTTT
>TRBV18|TRBJ1-2|.|13|once
CASSTEIGEGYTF
TGTGCCAGCTCAACGGAAATTGGAGAAGGCTACACCTTC
>TRBV23-1|TRBJ2-5|.|17|.
CASSHSSRDVDEETQYF
TGCGCCAGCAGTCACTCTTCCCGGGACGTAGACGAAGAGACCCAGTACTTC
>TRBV29-1|TRBJ2-3|TRBD2|15|.
CSVELAGRDTDTQYF
TGCAGCGTTGAACTAGCGGGAAGAGACACAGATACGCAGTATTTT